This T cell receptor beta chain was found in a study of patients and donors after allogeneic stem cell transplantation. Only a few counts were recorded for this clonotype. TCRdb used MiXCR to reprocess the RT-PCR reads, holding one entry per CDR3 protein. The table includes about 200,000 distinct CDR3 sequences, 41% detected once. Unmatched junction bases numbered 5, after V lost 5 bases and J lost 8 bases. The germline CDR1 and CDR2 sequences are SGHTA and FQGNSA. The CDR3 extends over 13 amino acids. Material for sequencing was blood, either unsorted or a sorted T cell fraction (not recorded which). The clonotype comes from a human donor who was either an allogeneic HSCT recipient or a stem cell or donor lymphocyte infusion donor (not recorded which). It is not recorded whose cells these are; they may come from a transplant donor. The rearrangement joins TRBV7-2 to TRBJ2-1, with 8 positions matching TRBD2. The CDR3 sequence is CASSHGGGHEQFF. In DNA, the CDR3 is TGTGCCAGCAGCCACGGGGGGGGCCATGAGCAGTTCTTC. Together with reference TRBV7-2 and TRBJ2-1, the CDR3 gives the full variable domain: GAGVSQSPSNKVTEKGKDVELRCDPISGHTALYWYRQSLGQGLEFLIYFQGNSAPDKSGLPSDRFSAERTGGSVSTLTIQRTQQEDSAVYLCASSHGGGHEQFFGPGTRLTVL.